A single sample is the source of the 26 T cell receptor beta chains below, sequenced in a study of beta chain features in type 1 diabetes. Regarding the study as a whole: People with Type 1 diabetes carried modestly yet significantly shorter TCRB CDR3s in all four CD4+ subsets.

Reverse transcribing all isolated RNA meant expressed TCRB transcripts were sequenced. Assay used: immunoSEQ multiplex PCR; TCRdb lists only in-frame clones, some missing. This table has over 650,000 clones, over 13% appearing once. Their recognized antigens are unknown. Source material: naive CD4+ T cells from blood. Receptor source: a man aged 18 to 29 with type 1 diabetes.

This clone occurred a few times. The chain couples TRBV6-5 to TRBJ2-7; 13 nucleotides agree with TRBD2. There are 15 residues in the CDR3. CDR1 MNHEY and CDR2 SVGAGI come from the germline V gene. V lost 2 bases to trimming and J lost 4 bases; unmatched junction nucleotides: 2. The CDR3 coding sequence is TGTGCCAGCAGTTACGGGACTAGCGGGATTTACGAGCAGTACTTC. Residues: CASSYGTSGIYEQYF.

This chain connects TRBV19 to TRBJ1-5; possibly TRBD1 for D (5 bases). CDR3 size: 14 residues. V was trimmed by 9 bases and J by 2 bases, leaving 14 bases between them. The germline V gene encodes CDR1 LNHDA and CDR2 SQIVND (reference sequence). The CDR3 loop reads CASRLGVGNQPQHF. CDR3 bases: TGTGCCAGCCGTTTGGGGGTTGGCAATCAGCCCCAGCATTTT.

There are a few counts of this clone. For the CDR3, the DNA is TGTGCCAGCAGCCAAGACCCTATGGGAGGCTACAATGAGCAGTTCTTC. Protein: CASSQDPMGGYNEQFF. The chain has TRBV14 and TRBJ2-1; weak D call: TRBD2 (6 bases). Deletions cut 0 bases from V and 3 bases from J, with 12 bases between. Germline V gene data show CDR1 as SGHDN and CDR2 as FVKESK. The CDR3 spans 16 residues.

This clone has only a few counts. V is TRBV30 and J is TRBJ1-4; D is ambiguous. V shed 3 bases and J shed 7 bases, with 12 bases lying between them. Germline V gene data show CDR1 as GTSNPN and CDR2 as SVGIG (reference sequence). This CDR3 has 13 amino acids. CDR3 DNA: TGTGCCTGGAGGAGGCAGGTCGGTGAAAAACTGTTTTTT. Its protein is CAWRRQVGEKLFF.

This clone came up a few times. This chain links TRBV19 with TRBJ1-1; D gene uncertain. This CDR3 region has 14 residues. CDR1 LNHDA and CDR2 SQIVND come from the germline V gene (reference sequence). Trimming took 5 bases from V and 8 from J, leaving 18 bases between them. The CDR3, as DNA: TGTGCCAGTAGTCTCTTCCCACTTGACCGAGAAGCTTTCTTT. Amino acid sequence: CASSLFPLDREAFF.

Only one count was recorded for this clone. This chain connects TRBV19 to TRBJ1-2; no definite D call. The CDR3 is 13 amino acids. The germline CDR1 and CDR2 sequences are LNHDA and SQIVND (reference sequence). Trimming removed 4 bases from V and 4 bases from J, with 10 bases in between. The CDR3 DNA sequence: TGTGCCAGTAGTAGGGCACAGAGCTATGGCTACACCTTC. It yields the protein CASSRAQSYGYTF.

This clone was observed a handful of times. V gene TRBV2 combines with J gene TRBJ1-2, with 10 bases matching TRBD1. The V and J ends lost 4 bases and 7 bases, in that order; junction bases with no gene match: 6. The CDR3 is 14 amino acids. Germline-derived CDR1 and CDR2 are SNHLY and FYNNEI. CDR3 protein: CASSAGTGVFGYTF. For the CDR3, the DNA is TGTGCCAGCAGTGCCGGGACAGGGGTTTTTGGCTACACCTTC.

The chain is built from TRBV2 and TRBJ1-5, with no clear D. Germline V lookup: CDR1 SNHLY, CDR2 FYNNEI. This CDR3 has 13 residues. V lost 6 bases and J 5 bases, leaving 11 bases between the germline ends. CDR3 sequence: CASSPEQDQPQHF. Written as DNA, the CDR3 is TGTGCCAGCAGCCCGGAGCAAGATCAGCCCCAGCATTTT.

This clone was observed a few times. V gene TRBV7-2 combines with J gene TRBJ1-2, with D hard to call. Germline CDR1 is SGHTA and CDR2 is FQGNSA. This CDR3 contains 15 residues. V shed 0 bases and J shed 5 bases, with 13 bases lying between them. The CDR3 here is CASSLAPGEVYGYTF. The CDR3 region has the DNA TGTGCCAGCAGCTTAGCGCCAGGAGAAGTTTATGGCTACACCTTC.

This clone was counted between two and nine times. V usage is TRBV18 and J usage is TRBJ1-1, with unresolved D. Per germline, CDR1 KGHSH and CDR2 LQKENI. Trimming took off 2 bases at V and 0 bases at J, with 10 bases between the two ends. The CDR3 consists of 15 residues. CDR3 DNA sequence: TGTGCCAGCTCACCAAGCTATACGGTGAACACTGAAGCTTTCTTT. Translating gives CASSPSYTVNTEAFF.

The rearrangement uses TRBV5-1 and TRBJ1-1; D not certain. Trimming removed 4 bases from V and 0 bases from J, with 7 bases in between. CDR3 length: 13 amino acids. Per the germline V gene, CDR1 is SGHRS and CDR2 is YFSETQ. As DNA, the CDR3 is TGCGCCAGCAGCCCGACACTGAACACTGAAGCTTTCTTT. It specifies CASSPTLNTEAFF.

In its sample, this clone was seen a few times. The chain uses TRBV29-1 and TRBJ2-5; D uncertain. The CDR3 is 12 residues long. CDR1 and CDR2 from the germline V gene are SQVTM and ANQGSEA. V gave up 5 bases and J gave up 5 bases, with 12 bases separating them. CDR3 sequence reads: CSVQTVLETQYF. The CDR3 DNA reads TGCAGCGTTCAGACTGTTCTGGAGACCCAGTACTTC.

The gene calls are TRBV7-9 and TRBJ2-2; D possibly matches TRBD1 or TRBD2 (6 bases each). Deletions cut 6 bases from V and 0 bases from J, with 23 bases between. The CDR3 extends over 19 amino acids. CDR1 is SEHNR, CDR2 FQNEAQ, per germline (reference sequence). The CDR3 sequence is CASRGRGRWSFSNTGELFF. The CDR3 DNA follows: TGTGCCAGCAGGGGCCGGGGGCGATGGTCCTTTTCGAACACCGGGGAGCTGTTTTTT.

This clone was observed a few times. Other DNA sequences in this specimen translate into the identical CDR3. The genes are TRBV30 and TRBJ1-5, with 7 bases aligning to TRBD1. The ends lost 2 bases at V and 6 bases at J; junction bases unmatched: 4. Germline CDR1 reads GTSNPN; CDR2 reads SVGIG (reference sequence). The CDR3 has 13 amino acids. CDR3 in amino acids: CAWSHRGGQPQHF. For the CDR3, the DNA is TGTGCCTGGAGTCACAGGGGAGGTCAGCCCCAGCATTTT.

In DNA, the CDR3 is TGTGCCTGGGCCTTCCGGAGGGATACGCAGTATTTT. This sequence encodes CAWAFRRDTQYF. The rearrangement links TRBV30 to TRBJ2-3; D is possibly TRBD2 (5 bases). Trimming pared 5 bases from V and 6 bases from J, leaving 12 bases between. Germline V gene sequence: CDR1 GTSNPN, CDR2 SVGIG (reference sequence). There are 12 residues in the CDR3.

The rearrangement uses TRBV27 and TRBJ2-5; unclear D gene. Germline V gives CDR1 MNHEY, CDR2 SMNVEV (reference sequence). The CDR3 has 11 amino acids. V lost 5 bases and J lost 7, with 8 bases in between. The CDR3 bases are TGTGCCAGCAGTGGCGAGGCGACCCAGTACTTC. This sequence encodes CASSGEATQYF.

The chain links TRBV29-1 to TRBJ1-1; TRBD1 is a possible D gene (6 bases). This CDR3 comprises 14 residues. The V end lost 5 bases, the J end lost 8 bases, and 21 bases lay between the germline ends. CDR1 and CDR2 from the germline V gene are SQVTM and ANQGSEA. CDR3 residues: CSVTTGPRGAEAFF. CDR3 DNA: TGCAGCGTTACTACAGGGCCTCGGGGTGCCGAAGCTTTCTTT.

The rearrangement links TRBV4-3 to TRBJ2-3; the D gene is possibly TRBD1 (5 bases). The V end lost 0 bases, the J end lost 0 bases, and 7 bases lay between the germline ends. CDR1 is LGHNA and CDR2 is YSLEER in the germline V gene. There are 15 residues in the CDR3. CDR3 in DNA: TGCGCCAGCAGCCAAGATCAGGGTAGCACAGATACGCAGTATTTT. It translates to CASSQDQGSTDTQYF.

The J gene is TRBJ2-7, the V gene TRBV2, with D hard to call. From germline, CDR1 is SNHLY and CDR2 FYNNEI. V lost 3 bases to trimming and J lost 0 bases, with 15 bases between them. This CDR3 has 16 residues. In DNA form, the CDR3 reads TGTGCCAGCAGTGATCTTGTCAGCCTTAGCTCCTACGAGCAGTACTTC. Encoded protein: CASSDLVSLSSYEQYF. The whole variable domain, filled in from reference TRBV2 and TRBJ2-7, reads EPEVTQTPSHQVTQMGQEVILRCVPISNHLYFYWYRQILGQKVEFLVSFYNNEISEKSEIFDDQFSVERPDGSNFTLKIRSTKLEDSAMYFCASSDLVSLSSYEQYFGPGTRLTVT.

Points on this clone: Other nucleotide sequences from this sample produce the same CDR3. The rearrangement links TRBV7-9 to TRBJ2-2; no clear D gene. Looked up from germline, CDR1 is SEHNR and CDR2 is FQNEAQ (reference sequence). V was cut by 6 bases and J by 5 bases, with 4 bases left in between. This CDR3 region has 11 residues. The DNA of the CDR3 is TGTGCCAGCAGATTAACCGGGGAGCTGTTTTTT. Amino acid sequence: CASRLTGELFF.

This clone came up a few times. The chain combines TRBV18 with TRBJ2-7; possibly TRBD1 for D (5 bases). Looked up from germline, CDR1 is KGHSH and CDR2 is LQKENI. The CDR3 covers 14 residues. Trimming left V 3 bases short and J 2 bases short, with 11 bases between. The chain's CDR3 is CASSPQEQAYEQYF. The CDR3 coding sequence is TGTGCCAGCTCACCCCAGGAACAGGCCTACGAGCAGTACTTC.

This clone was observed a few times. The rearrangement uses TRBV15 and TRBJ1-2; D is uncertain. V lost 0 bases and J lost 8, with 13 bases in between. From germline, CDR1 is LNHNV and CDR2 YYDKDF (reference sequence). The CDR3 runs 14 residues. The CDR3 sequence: CATSRDHQGLGYTF. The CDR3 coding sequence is TGTGCCACCAGCAGAGATCATCAAGGGTTGGGCTACACCTTC.

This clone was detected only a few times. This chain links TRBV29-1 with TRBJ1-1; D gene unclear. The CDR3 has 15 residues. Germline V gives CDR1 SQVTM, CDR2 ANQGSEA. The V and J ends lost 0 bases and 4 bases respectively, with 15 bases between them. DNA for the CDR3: TGCAGCGTTGAAGATCTGGAGGGAGGATTCACTGAAGCTTTCTTT. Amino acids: CSVEDLEGGFTEAFF.

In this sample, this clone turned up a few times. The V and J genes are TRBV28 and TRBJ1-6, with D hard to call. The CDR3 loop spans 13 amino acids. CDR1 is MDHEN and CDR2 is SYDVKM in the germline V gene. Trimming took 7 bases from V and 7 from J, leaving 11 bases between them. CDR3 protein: CASISGWNSPLHF. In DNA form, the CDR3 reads TGTGCCAGCATCTCCGGTTGGAATTCACCCCTCCACTTT.

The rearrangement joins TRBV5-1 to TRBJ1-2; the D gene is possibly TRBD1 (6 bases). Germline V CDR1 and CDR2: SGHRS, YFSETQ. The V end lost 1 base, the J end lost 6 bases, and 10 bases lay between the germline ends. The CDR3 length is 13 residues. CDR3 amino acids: CASSLSGGDGYTF. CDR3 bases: TGCGCCAGCAGCTTGAGTGGGGGCGATGGCTACACCTTC.

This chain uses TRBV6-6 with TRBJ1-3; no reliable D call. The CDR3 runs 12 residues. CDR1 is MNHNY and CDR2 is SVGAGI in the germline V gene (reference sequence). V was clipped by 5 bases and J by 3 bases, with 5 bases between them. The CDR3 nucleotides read TGTGCCAGCAGTCCTTATGGAAACACCATATATTTT. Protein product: CASSPYGNTIYF.